This entry lists 13 T cell receptor beta chains sequenced from one sample in a study of shared clonotypes between healthy human individuals. Produced via immunoSEQ multiplex PCR; TCRdb's table is partial and in-frame only. The data show approximately 2.5 million clones, just over 90% seen once. Material for sequencing was naive CD4+ T cells sorted from blood. Indicated subset: CD45RA+ positively selected. These receptors were taken from a man aged 18 to 30 in good health.

The table lists this clone with a count of one. The J gene is TRBJ2-2, the V gene TRBV5-7, with D unclear. TRBV5-7 is an ORF for which the function is uncertain. This CDR3 contains 14 residues. V was cut by 5 bases and J by 4 bases, with 12 bases left in between. The CDR3 loop is CASRHTETTGELFF. In DNA, the CDR3 is TGTGCCAGCAGGCATACAGAAACCACCGGGGAGCTGTTTTTT.

The chain couples TRBV6-5 to TRBJ2-1; D may be TRBD2 (7 bases). V dropped 5 bases and J dropped 6 bases, with 14 bases sitting between them. The V gene's germline CDR1 is MNHEY and CDR2 SVGAGI. This CDR3 has 14 amino acids. The CDR3 is CASSQGLGGNEQFF. The CDR3 nucleotides read TGTGCCAGCAGTCAAGGACTAGGGGGCAATGAGCAGTTCTTC.

Comments on this clone: Other DNA sequences in the same sample also yield this CDR3. The chain recombines TRBV7-3 with TRBJ1-1; no firm D call. V gave up 5 bases and J gave up 0 bases, with 10 bases separating them. The CDR3 length is 14 residues. Per the germline V gene, CDR1 is SGHTA and CDR2 is FQGTGA. CDR3: CASSAGGMNTEAFF. The CDR3 DNA is TGTGCCAGCAGCGCGGGAGGGATGAACACTGAAGCTTTCTTT.

Comments on this clone: This sample also contains other DNA sequences that code for the same CDR3. This rearrangement joins TRBV5-1 to TRBJ1-6; tentative D call: TRBD1 (6 bases). Germline V CDR1 and CDR2: SGHRS, YFSETQ. There are 13 residues in the CDR3. Trimming pared 0 bases from V and 9 bases from J, leaving 7 bases between. Here the CDR3 reads CASSLEGGSPLHF. As DNA, the CDR3 is TGCGCCAGCAGCTTGGAAGGGGGTTCACCCCTCCACTTT.

This chain joins TRBV18 and TRBJ2-3; the D gene is possibly TRBD1 (6 bases). The CDR3 contains 13 residues. Trimming stripped 2 bases from V and 10 bases from J, with 13 bases between. Germline V gives CDR1 KGHSH, CDR2 LQKENI. CDR3 sequence: CASSPGGLRAQYF. CDR3 bases: TGTGCCAGCTCACCAGGGGGCCTCCGAGCGCAGTATTTT.

The V call is TRBV5-1, the J call TRBJ2-7; 12 nucleotides agree with TRBD1. Germline V gene lookup returns CDR1 SGHRS and CDR2 YFSETQ. CDR3 length equals 15 residues. Trimming at V came to 0 bases and at J to 5 bases, leaving 3 bases not matched to a gene. The CDR3 is CASSLEGQGADEQYF. In DNA form, the CDR3 reads TGCGCCAGCAGCTTGGAGGGACAGGGGGCGGACGAGCAGTACTTC.

The rearrangement joins TRBV19 to TRBJ2-3; D is perhaps TRBD1 or TRBD2 (5 bases each). The germline gives CDR1 LNHDA, CDR2 SQIVND (reference sequence). Trimming shortened V by 5 bases and J by 3 bases, and 15 bases separated the two germline ends. The CDR3 length is 15 residues. CDR3 loop: CASSAPGPTTDTQYF. The CDR3 DNA reads TGTGCCAGTAGTGCACCGGGACCGACGACAGATACGCAGTATTTT.

As regards this clone: This sample also contains other DNA sequences that code for the same CDR3. The chain has TRBV30 and TRBJ2-1; D call uncertain. In germline, CDR1 is GTSNPN, CDR2 SVGIG (reference sequence). The germline V and J ends were trimmed by 1 base and 6 bases, with 4 bases remaining between them. The CDR3 sequence is 11 residues long. In DNA, the CDR3 is TGTGCCTGGAGTGGGGCCAATGAGCAGTTCTTC. It codes for CAWSGANEQFF.

The rearrangement joins TRBV7-9 to TRBJ2-5; TRBD2 matches at 12 bases. V dropped 4 bases and J dropped 1; count of bases not matched to a gene: 13. Germline CDR1 is SEHNR and CDR2 is FQNEAQ (reference sequence). This CDR3 comprises 19 residues. CDR3 in amino acids: CASSSPLGLAGGPQETQYF. CDR3 nucleotides: TGTGCCAGCAGCTCCCCCCTAGGGCTAGCGGGGGGGCCCCAAGAGACCCAGTACTTC.

J is TRBJ1-5 and V is TRBV30; 7 nucleotides line up with TRBD1. This CDR3 has 17 amino acids. Losses at the gene ends were 1 base for V and 3 bases for J; bases not matched to a gene: 12. Germline assignment: CDR1 GTSNPN and CDR2 SVGIG (reference sequence). CDR3 sequence (DNA): TGTGCCTGGAGTGATCAAGACAGGGACGCGTTCAATCAGCCCCAGCATTTT. As protein: CAWSDQDRDAFNQPQHF.

Here the CDR3 reads CASTYRGGWQETQYF. CDR3 bases: TGTGCCAGCACCTACAGGGGGGGTTGGCAAGAGACCCAGTACTTC. The gene calls are TRBV28 and TRBJ2-5; tentatively, D is TRBD1 (8 bases). Germline loops: CDR1 MDHEN, CDR2 SYDVKM. The CDR3 covers 15 residues. V lost 7 bases and J 2 bases, leaving 17 bases between the germline ends. The whole variable domain, remainder taken from reference TRBV28 and TRBJ2-5, is DVKVTQSSRYLVKRTGEKVFLECVQDMDHENMFWYRQDPGLGLRLIYFSYDVKMKEKGDIPEGYSVSREKKERFSLILESASTNQTSMYLCASTYRGGWQETQYFGPGTRLLVL.

The chain uses TRBV5-6 and TRBJ2-5; D could derive from TRBD1 or TRBD2 (5 bases each). There are 15 residues in the CDR3. Trimming stripped 4 bases from V and 1 base from J, with 14 bases between. Per germline, CDR1 SGHDT and CDR2 YYEEEE. This CDR3 reads CASSRDGDRQETQYF. As DNA, the CDR3 is TGTGCCAGCAGCCGCGACGGGGACCGCCAAGAGACCCAGTACTTC.

This clone occurred a few times. The chain links TRBV29-1 to TRBJ2-7; TRBD1 matches 7 bases. The CDR3 length is 12 residues. CDR1 and CDR2 (germline): SQVTM, ANQGSEA. Unmatched junction bases numbered 6, after V lost 7 bases and J lost 3 bases. The CDR3 DNA reads TGCAGCGCGGGACAGTTTGACTACGAGCAGTACTTC. Protein sequence: CSAGQFDYEQYF.